These 9 T cell receptor beta chains were sequenced from one sample in a study of Ad26.COV2.S vaccination and SARS-CoV-2 variants. Generated by immunoSEQ multiplex PCR, the TCRdb table keeps only in-frame clones and is missing some. The table shows more than 300,000 clones, with less than 90% occurring only once. The treatment denotes: 15 to 20 received Ad26.COV2.S at low or high dose, single or two shots; several received placebo; per-sample allocation not given. The study sampled participants on day 63 after the first vaccine or placebo injection. Here the sequenced sample was peripheral blood, taken in a trial of Ad26.COV2.S vaccine versus placebo. These receptors were taken from a person aged 18-65 years who received the Ad26.COV2.S COVID-19 vaccine or a placebo.

The chain carries TRBV18 and TRBJ1-1; 9 nucleotides line up with TRBD1. The CDR3 runs to 12 residues. Germline V CDR1 and CDR2: KGHSH, LQKENI. V shed 3 bases and J 7 bases; nucleotides not matched to a gene: 0. The CDR3 coding sequence is TGTGCCAGCTCACCGACAGGGGGTGAAGCTTTCTTT. This codes for CASSPTGGEAFF.

The chain has TRBV27 and TRBJ2-7; 9 bases are shared with TRBD1. Germline V gene lookup returns CDR1 MNHEY and CDR2 SMNVEV (reference sequence). With 7 bases clipped from V and 1 base from J, the junction kept 8 bases outside the gene matches. CDR3 length: 15 residues. The CDR3 sequence is CASTKTGGLSYEQYF. The CDR3 DNA reads TGTGCCAGCACCAAAACAGGGGGCCTATCCTACGAGCAGTACTTC.

The chain joins TRBV6-5 to TRBJ2-7; D gene ambiguous. The germline V gene encodes CDR1 MNHEY and CDR2 SVGAGI. The CDR3 runs to 14 residues. Trimming took 10 bases from V and 12 from J, leaving 28 bases between them. CDR3 bases: TGTGCCACTAAAAACGGCAGGACGTCTCTGCTGAGGTACTTC. This translates into CATKNGRTSLLRYF.

The rearrangement links TRBV7-2 to TRBJ1-2; D uncertain. The CDR3 loop spans 12 amino acids. Germline CDR1 SGHTA, CDR2 FQGNSA. V shed 5 bases and J shed 8 bases, with 12 bases lying between them. CDR3 protein: CASSSGSWGYTF. In nucleotides, the CDR3 is TGTGCCAGCAGCAGCGGTTCCTGGGGCTACACCTTC. The entire variable domain, with the rest obtained from reference TRBV7-2 and TRBJ1-2, is as follows: GAGVSQSPSNKVTEKGKDVELRCDPISGHTALYWYRQSLGQGLEFLIYFQGNSAPDKSGLPSDRFSAERTGGSVSTLTIQRTQQEDSAVYLCASSSGSWGYTFGSGTRLTVV.

The chain employs TRBV6-5 and TRBJ2-3; 7 nucleotides line up with TRBD2. The trim removed 5 bases at V and 2 bases at J, leaving 7 bases unmatched. This CDR3 comprises 15 residues. CDR1 is MNHEY and CDR2 is SVGAGI in the germline V gene. The CDR3 nucleotides read TGTGCCAGCAGTCGCCGACTAGCAGACACAGATACGCAGTATTTT. Translating gives CASSRRLADTDTQYF.

In this sample, this clone turned up once. This chain uses TRBV30 with TRBJ2-1, with unresolved D. The CDR3 is 14 residues long. Germline-derived CDR1 and CDR2 are GTSNPN and SVGIG (reference sequence). V lost 0 bases to trimming and J lost 0 bases, with 6 bases between them. The CDR3 nucleotides are TGTGCCTGGAGTGTAACATACTCCTACAATGAGCAGTTCTTC. It specifies CAWSVTYSYNEQFF. Full variable domain (remainder filled in from reference TRBV30 and TRBJ2-1): SQTIHQWPATLVQPVGSPLSLECTVEGTSNPNLYWYRQAAGRGLQLLFYSVGIGQISSEVPQNLSASRPQDRQFILSSKKLLLSDSGFYLCAWSVTYSYNEQFFGPGTRLTVL.

This chain connects TRBV11-2 to TRBJ2-3; a weak D match, TRBD2 (5 bases). Per germline, CDR1 SGHAT and CDR2 FQNNGV. V lost 5 bases and J lost 2, with 11 bases in between. There are 14 residues in the CDR3. The CDR3 DNA sequence: TGTGCCAGCAGCCGTGTGAGGGACACAGATACGCAGTATTTT. This gives the protein CASSRVRDTDTQYF.

The J gene is TRBJ1-3, the V gene TRBV6-5; unclear D gene. This CDR3 is 15 amino acids long. Germline lookup yields CDR1 MNHEY and CDR2 SVGAGI. With 2 bases removed from V and 0 bases from J, the gap between germline ends came to 8 bases. This chain's CDR3 is CASSYGEFSGNTIYF. The CDR3 DNA sequence: TGTGCCAGCAGTTACGGGGAATTCTCTGGAAACACCATATATTTT.

The J gene is TRBJ2-2, the V gene TRBV27; 11 bases line up with TRBD1. The CDR3 consists of 14 residues. CDR1 is MNHEY, CDR2 SMNVEV, per germline (reference sequence). Unmatched junction bases numbered 1, after V lost 3 bases and J lost 7 bases. The DNA of the CDR3 is TGTGCCAGCAGTTTGGGACAGGGGGTCGGGGAGCTGTTTTTT. This codes for CASSLGQGVGELFF.